These 5 T cell receptor beta chains share one sample of origin, sequenced in a study of blood T cell repertoires in COVID-19. Generated by immunoSEQ multiplex PCR, the TCRdb table keeps only in-frame clones and is missing some. The table includes 80,000 or so clones, 88% detected once. Sequencing was performed on peripheral blood. These receptors were taken from a human donor in a cohort sampled during active COVID-19.

The genes are TRBV6-5 and TRBJ2-5, with a weak D call TRBD2 (6 bases). The V end was cut by 6 bases, the J end by 0 bases, with 11 bases between. The CDR3 consists of 14 residues. CDR1 is MNHEY, CDR2 SVGAGI, per germline. CDR3 sequence reads: CASRLAGYQETQYF. CDR3 nucleotide sequence: TGTGCCAGCAGGTTGGCGGGGTACCAAGAGACCCAGTACTTC.

This chain joins TRBV13 and TRBJ1-1; D is undetermined. Trimming cost V 8 bases and J 0 bases, with 10 bases left between them. CDR3 length: 13 amino acids. CDR1 is PRHDT, CDR2 FYEKMQ, per germline (reference sequence). CDR3 amino acids: CASASGMNTEAFF. CDR3 DNA: TGTGCCAGCGCTTCGGGAATGAACACTGAAGCTTTCTTT. Using reference TRBV13 and TRBJ1-1 for the parts outside the CDR3, the full variable domain is AAGVIQSPRHLIKEKRETATLKCYPIPRHDTVYWYQQGPGQDPQFLISFYEKMQSDKGSIPDRFSAQQFSDYHSELNMSSLELGDSALYFCASASGMNTEAFFGQGTRLTVV.

V and J are TRBV7-9 and TRBJ1-4; the D gene is possibly TRBD1 (6 bases). Germline lookup yields CDR1 SEHNR and CDR2 FQNEAQ (reference sequence). This CDR3 spans 12 amino acids. Deletions cut 10 bases from V and 6 bases from J, with 12 bases between. CDR3 sequence: CATMGGHEKLFF. CDR3 bases: TGTGCCACAATGGGGGGGCATGAAAAACTGTTTTTT.

CDR3 loop: CASANQGGYGYTF. CDR3 nucleotides: TGTGCCAGTGCAAATCAGGGTGGCTATGGCTACACCTTC. This chain links TRBV19 with TRBJ1-2; tentatively, D is TRBD1 (5 bases). V was cut by 8 bases and J by 4 bases, with 14 bases left in between. Germline assignment: CDR1 LNHDA and CDR2 SQIVND (reference sequence). The CDR3 loop spans 13 amino acids.

The chain couples TRBV24-1 to TRBJ2-6, with D unresolved. Trimming cost V 3 bases and J 4 bases, with 9 bases left between them. This CDR3 has 15 residues. Germline V gene lookup returns CDR1 KGHDR and CDR2 SFDVKD. CDR3 protein: CATSDPHRGANVLTF. CDR3 bases: TGTGCCACCAGTGATCCCCACCGGGGGGCCAACGTCCTGACTTTC.